This T cell receptor (beta chain) was identified during a study of blood T cell repertoires in COVID-19. For the study at large: Spain, Italy and the United States supplied samples that represented acute and convalescent COVID-19.

Original processing methods: Nucleated cell number was recorded as an estimate derived from reference gene primer amplification. TCRdb keeps only in-frame clones here, not all; method: immunoSEQ multiplex PCR. The V and J calls and clone size were taken over from that table, and D and trimming were inferred from the DNA. Of roughly 170,000 clones listed, around 87% are singletons. V shed 3 bases and J shed 4 bases, with 6 bases lying between them. The CDR3 runs 12 residues. CDR1 is LNHDA, CDR2 SQIVND, per germline (reference sequence). The sequence was collected from a woman aged 18-29 years who had recovered from COVID-19. This chain connects TRBV19 to TRBJ1-1; D not resolved. The source material was peripheral blood. DNA for the CDR3: TGTGCCAGTAGTATTGCGGGCACTGAAGCTTTCTTT. Translating gives CASSIAGTEAFF.